The 10 T cell receptor beta chains listed next were all sequenced from one sample in a study of cytomegalovirus exposure and HLA in healthy donors. It was with 60 Vbeta and 13 Jbeta primers that the PCR ran. This table comes from immunoSEQ multiplex PCR, and its TCRdb copy is limited to in-frame clones, with some not included. The sample has roughly 120,000 clones, over 65% seen once; the top ten hold around a tenth. Source material: PBMCs. The origin of the receptors is a woman aged 45-60 years in good health and CMV-seropositive.

The chain is built from TRBV7-2 and TRBJ2-7, with D perhaps TRBD2 (6 bases). The ends were cut back, 5 bases at V and 2 bases at J, with 13 bases in the middle. CDR3 length: 14 amino acids. Looked up from germline, CDR1 is SGHTA and CDR2 is FQGNSA. CDR3: CASSHSGKTYEQYF. As DNA, the CDR3 is TGTGCCAGCAGCCATAGCGGAAAGACCTACGAGCAGTACTTC.

This clone was counted a few times. This chain joins TRBV27 and TRBJ2-6; D remains ambiguous. V was clipped by 6 bases and J by 0 bases, with 9 bases between them. The germline CDR1 and CDR2 sequences are MNHEY and SMNVEV (reference sequence). This CDR3 comprises 15 residues. The chain's CDR3 is CASRSRPSGANVLTF. The CDR3 bases are TGTGCCAGCAGGTCCCGTCCCTCTGGGGCCAACGTCCTGACTTTC.

The rearrangement links TRBV7-9 to TRBJ2-2; TRBD1 is a possible D gene (5 bases). Trimming shortened V by 2 bases and J by 4 bases, and 11 bases separated the two germline ends. The CDR3 contains 15 residues. The germline V gene encodes CDR1 SEHNR and CDR2 FQNEAQ (reference sequence). In DNA, the CDR3 is TGTGCCAGCAGCTTAATGCAGGGTTTCACCGGGGAGCTGTTTTTT. Amino acids: CASSLMQGFTGELFF.

The sample holds a few counts of this clone. This chain links TRBV18 with TRBJ2-1; 11 nucleotides agree with TRBD2. V gave up 2 bases and J gave up 7 bases; unmatched junction bases: 4. The CDR3 totals 15 residues. Germline V gives CDR1 KGHSH, CDR2 LQKENI. CDR3 residues: CASSPGLAGGNEQFF. The CDR3 DNA reads as TGTGCCAGCTCACCAGGGCTAGCGGGGGGTAATGAGCAGTTCTTC.

This chain links TRBV5-1 with TRBJ1-1; 7 positions match TRBD1. The CDR3 spans 17 residues. Unmatched junction bases numbered 15, after V lost 7 bases and J lost 0 bases. Germline V lookup: CDR1 SGHRS, CDR2 YFSETQ. The CDR3 is CASSPQGPGGMNTEAFF. CDR3 DNA sequence: TGCGCCAGCTCTCCCCAGGGGCCAGGGGGTATGAACACTGAAGCTTTCTTT.

V usage is TRBV19 and J usage is TRBJ1-1; maybe TRBD1 (5 bases). Trimming left V 3 bases short and J 0 bases short, with 11 bases between. The CDR3 has 15 amino acids. CDR1 and CDR2 (germline): LNHDA, SQIVND (reference sequence). The CDR3 protein is CASSMGLLVNTEAFF. CDR3 in DNA: TGTGCCAGTAGTATGGGACTTCTAGTGAACACTGAAGCTTTCTTT.

The rearrangement links TRBV18 to TRBJ2-5; maybe TRBD1 (5 bases). The germline V gene has CDR1 KGHSH and CDR2 LQKENI. The CDR3 has 15 residues. Trimming left V 5 bases short and J 2 bases short, with 15 bases between. The CDR3 DNA reads TGTGCCAGCTCAAGTTTTGGACAACAACAAGAGACCCAGTACTTC. Its translation is CASSSFGQQQETQYF.

The CDR3 DNA follows: TGTGCCTGGAGCACACTCCCTCGGGGCGGGGTCTACGAGCAGTACGTC. It encodes CAWSTLPRGGVYEQYV. The chain couples TRBV30 to TRBJ2-7; possible D gene TRBD2, 6 bases. Deletions cut 3 bases from V and 3 bases from J, with 21 bases between. The V gene's germline CDR1 is GTSNPN and CDR2 SVGIG (reference sequence). The CDR3 is 16 amino acids.

This clone showed up just a few times. CDR3 loop: CASSLKSALYGYTF. The CDR3 DNA is TGTGCCAGCAGCTTAAAGTCCGCACTCTATGGCTACACCTTC. V is TRBV5-6 and J is TRBJ1-2; D ambiguous. Germline values: CDR1 SGHDT, CDR2 YYEEEE. The CDR3 covers 14 residues. Trimming stripped 2 bases from V and 4 bases from J, with 12 bases between. The variable domain in full, with the rest retrieved from reference TRBV5-6 and TRBJ1-2, is DAGVTQSPTHLIKTRGQQVTLRCSPKSGHDTVSWYQQALGQGPQFIFQYYEEEERQRGNFPDRFSGHQFPNYSSELNVNALLLGDSALYLCASSLKSALYGYTFGSGTRLTVV.

V usage is TRBV25-1 and J usage is TRBJ2-7, with TRBD1 matching over 7 bases. The germline gives CDR1 MGHDK, CDR2 SYGVNS. CDR3 size: 14 residues. V lost 2 bases, J lost 3 bases, and 4 bases stayed unmatched. The DNA of the CDR3 is TGTGCCAGCAGTGAAACGGGACAGAGCTACGAGCAGTACTTC. Its protein product is CASSETGQSYEQYF.